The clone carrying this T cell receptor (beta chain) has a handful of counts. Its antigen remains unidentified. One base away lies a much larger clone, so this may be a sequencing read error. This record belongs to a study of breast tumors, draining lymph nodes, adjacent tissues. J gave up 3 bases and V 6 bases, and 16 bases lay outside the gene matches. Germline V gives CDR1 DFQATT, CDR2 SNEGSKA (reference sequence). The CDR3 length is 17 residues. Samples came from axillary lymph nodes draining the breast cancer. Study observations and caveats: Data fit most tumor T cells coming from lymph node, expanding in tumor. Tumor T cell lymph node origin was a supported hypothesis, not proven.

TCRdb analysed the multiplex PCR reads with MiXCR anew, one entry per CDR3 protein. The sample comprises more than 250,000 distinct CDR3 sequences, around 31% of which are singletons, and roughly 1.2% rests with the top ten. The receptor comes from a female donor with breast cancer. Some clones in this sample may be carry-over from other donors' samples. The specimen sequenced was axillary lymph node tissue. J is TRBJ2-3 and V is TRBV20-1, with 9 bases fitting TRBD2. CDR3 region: CSARSAGGGPRTDTQYF. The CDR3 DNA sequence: TGCAGTGCCCGAAGCGCGGGAGGGGGGCCAAGGACAGATACGCAGTATTTT.